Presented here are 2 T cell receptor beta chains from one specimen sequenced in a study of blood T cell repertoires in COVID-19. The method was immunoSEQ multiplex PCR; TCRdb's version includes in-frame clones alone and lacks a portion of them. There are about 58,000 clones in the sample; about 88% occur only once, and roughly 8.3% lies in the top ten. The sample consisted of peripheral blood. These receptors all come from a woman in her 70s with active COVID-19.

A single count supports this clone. The CDR3 protein is CASSDDRGNYGYTF. The DNA for the CDR3 is TGTGCCAGTAGCGACGACAGGGGGAACTATGGCTACACCTTC. This rearrangement joins TRBV19 to TRBJ1-2; the match to TRBD1 covers 9 bases. V was pared by 6 bases and J by 2 bases, with 4 bases of the junction left unmatched. The CDR3 consists of 14 residues. The germline V gene has CDR1 LNHDA and CDR2 SQIVND (reference sequence).

The CDR3, as DNA: TGTGCCAGCAGCAGAGGAGTAAGGACAGGGGGAGGTTCACCCCTCCACTTT. This gives the protein CASSRGVRTGGGSPLHF. V and J are TRBV21-1 and TRBJ1-6; TRBD1, the table's D call, lacks a check against the DNA. TRBV21-1 is a listed pseudogene. This CDR3 region has 17 residues.